The source of this T cell receptor (beta chain) is a study of blood T cell repertoires in COVID-19. For the study at large: Sources were T cells, B-cell-depleted T cells, or PBMCs; the material itself was cDNA or gDNA.

Germline lookup yields CDR1 SGHRS and CDR2 YFSETQ. The J segment lost 7 bases and the V segment lost 0 bases, leaving 6 bases of the junction unmatched. The CDR3 totals 16 residues. Original processing methods: Scientists estimated how many nucleated cells there were by amplifying reference gene primers. Sequenced by immunoSEQ multiplex PCR; TCRdb stores in-frame clones only, minus some. V and J calls and clone size follow that table, whereas D and trimming were derived from the DNA. The profile shows some 230,000 clones, approximately 81% of them singletons. Input material: peripheral blood. This sequence originates from a man aged 35-49 years with acute or convalescent COVID-19. The rearrangement uses TRBV5-1 and TRBJ2-1; 11 bases fit TRBD1. In DNA, the CDR3 is TGCGCCAGCAGCTTGGATGGACAGGGGGCAGGGAATGAGCAGTTCTTC. It is translated as CASSLDGQGAGNEQFF.